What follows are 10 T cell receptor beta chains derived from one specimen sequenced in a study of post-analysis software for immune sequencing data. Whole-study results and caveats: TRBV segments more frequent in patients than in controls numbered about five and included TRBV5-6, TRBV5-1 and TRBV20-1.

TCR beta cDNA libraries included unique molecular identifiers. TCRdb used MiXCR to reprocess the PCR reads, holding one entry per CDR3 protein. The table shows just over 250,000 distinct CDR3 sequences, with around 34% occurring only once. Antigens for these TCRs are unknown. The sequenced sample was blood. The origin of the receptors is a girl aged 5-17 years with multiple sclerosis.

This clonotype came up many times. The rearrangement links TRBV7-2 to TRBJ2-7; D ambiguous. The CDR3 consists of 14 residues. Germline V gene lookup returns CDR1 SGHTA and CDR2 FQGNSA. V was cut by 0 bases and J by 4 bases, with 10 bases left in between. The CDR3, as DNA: TGTGCCAGCAGCTTAGCGCACCGACGGTACGAGCAGTACTTC. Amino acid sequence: CASSLAHRRYEQYF.

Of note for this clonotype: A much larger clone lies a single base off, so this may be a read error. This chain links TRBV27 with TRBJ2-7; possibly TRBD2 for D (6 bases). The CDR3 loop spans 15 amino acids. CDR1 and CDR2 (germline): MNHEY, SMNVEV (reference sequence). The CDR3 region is CASSSRELHSYKQYF. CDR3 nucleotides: TGTGCCAGCAGTTCACGGGAGCTTCACTCCTACAAGCAGTACTTC.

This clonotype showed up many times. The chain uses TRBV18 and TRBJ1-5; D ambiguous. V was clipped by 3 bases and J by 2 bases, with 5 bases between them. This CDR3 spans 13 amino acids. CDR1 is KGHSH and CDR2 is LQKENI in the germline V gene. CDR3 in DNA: TGTGCCAGCTCACCTACAGGCAATCAGCCCCAGCATTTT. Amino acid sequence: CASSPTGNQPQHF.

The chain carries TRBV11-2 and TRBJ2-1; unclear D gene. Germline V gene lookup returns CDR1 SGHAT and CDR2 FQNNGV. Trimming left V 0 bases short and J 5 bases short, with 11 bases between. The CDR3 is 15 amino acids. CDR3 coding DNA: TGTGCCAGCAGCTTAGAGGCTAGTTCGCACAATGAGCAGTTCTTC. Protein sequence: CASSLEASSHNEQFF.

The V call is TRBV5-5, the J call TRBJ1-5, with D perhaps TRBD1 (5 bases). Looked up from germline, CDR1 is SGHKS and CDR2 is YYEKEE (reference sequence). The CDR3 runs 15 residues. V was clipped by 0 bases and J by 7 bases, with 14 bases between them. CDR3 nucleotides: TGTGCCAGCAGCTTGGGCGGGAGACAGTACCAGCCCCAGCATTTT. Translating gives CASSLGGRQYQPQHF.

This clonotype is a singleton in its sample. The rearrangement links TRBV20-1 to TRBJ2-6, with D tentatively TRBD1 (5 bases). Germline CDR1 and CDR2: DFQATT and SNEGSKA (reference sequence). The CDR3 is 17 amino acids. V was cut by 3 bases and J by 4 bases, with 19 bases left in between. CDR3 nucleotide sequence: TGCAGTGCTAGTCGGGTATCCAGGGCGGCAGGGGCCAACGTCCTGACTTTC. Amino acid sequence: CSASRVSRAAGANVLTF.

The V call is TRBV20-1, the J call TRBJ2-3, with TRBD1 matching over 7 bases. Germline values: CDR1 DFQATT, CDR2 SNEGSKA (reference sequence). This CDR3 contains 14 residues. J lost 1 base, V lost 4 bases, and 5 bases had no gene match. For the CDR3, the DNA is TGCAGTGCTATCCGGGACAGCCGCACAGATACGCAGTATTTT. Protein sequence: CSAIRDSRTDTQYF.

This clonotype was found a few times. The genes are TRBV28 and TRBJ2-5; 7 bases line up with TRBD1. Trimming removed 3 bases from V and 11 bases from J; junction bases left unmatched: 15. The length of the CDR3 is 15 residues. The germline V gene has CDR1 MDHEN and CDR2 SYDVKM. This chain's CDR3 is CASSFAGQDKNEQYF. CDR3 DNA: TGTGCCAGCAGTTTCGCAGGACAGGATAAGAATGAGCAGTACTTC.

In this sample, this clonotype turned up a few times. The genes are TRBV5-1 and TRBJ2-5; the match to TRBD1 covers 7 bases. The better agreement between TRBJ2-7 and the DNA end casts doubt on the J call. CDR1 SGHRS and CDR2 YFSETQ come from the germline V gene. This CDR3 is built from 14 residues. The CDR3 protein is CASSLVGQRNEQYF. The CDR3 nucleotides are TGCGCCAGCAGCTTGGTGGGACAGCGAAACGAGCAGTACTTC.

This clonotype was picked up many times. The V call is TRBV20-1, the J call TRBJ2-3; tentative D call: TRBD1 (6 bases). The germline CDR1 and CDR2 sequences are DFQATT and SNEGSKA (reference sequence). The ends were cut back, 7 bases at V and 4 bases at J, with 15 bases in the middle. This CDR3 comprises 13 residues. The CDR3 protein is CSVQQQGSDTQYF. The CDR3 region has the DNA TGCAGTGTCCAACAACAGGGATCAGATACGCAGTATTTT.